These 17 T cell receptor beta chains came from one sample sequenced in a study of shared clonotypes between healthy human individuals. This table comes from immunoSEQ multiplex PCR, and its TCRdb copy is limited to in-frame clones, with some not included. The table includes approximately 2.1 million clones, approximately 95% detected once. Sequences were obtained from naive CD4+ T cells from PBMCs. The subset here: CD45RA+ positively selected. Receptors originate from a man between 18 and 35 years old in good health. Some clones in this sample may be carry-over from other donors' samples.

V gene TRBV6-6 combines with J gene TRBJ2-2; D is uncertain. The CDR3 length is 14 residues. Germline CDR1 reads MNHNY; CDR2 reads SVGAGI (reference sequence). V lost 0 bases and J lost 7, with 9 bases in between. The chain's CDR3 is CASSYSHIRGELFF. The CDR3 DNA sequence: TGTGCCAGCAGTTACTCGCATATCCGCGGGGAGCTGTTTTTT.

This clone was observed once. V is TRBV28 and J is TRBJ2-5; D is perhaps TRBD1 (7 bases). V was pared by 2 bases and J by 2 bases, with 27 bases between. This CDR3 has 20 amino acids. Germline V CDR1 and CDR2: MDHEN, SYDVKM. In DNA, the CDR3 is TGTGCCAGCAGTTTAGGCGGGACAGCCAGAGCTAGGTCCCAACAAGAGACCCAGTACTTC. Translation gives CASSLGGTARARSQQETQYF.

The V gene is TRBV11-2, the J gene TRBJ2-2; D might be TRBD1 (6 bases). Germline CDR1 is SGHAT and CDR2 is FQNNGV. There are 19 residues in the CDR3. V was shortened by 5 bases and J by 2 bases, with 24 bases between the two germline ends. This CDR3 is CASSPRDTPWEDNTGELFF. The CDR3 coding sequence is TGTGCCAGCAGCCCACGGGACACCCCTTGGGAAGATAACACCGGGGAGCTGTTTTTT.

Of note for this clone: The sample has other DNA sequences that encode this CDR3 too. The CDR3 DNA sequence: TGCGCCAGCAGCTTGGGGGGGCCGAACACTGAAGCTTTCTTT. It translates to CASSLGGPNTEAFF. The J gene is TRBJ1-1, the V gene TRBV5-1; tentatively, D is TRBD1 (6 bases). CDR1 is SGHRS and CDR2 is YFSETQ in the germline V gene. The V end lost 0 bases, the J end lost 1 base, and 7 bases lay between the germline ends. The CDR3 is made up of 14 amino acids.

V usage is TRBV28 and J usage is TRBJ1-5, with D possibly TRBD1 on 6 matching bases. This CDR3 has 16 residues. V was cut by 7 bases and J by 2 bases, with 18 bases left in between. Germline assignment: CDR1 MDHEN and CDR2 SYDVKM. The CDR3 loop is CASNSEGGMGNQPQHF. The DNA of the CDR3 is TGTGCCAGCAACAGTGAGGGGGGCATGGGCAATCAGCCCCAGCATTTT.

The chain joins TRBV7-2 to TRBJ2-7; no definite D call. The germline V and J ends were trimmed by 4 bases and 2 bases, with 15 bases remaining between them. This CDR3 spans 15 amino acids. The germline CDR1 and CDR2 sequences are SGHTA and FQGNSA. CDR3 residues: CASSSGGVLAYEQYF. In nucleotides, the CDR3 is TGTGCCAGCAGCTCCGGTGGGGTATTGGCCTACGAGCAGTACTTC.

The CDR3 DNA is TGTGCCAGTAGATCGACAGGGGTGGGCGAAAAACTGTTTTTT. Its translation is CASRSTGVGEKLFF. The chain carries TRBV19 and TRBJ1-4; 8 bases are a match to TRBD1. Germline V gene sequence: CDR1 LNHDA, CDR2 SQIVND (reference sequence). The CDR3 has 14 amino acids. V trimming: 6 bases; J trimming: 8 bases; junction bases outside the gene matches: 8.

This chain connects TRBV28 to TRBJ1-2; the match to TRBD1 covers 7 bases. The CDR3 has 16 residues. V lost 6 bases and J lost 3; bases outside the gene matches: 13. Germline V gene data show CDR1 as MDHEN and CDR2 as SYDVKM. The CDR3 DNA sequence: TGTGCCAGCAGGGGACTCCCTCAGGGGGATTACTATGGCTACACCTTC. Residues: CASRGLPQGDYYGYTF.

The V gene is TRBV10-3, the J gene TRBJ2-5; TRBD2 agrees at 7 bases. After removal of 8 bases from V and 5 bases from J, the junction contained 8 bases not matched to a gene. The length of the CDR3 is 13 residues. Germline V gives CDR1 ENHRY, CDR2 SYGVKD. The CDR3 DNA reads TGTGCCATCGCCGGGCGAGCGGGGGAGACCCAGTACTTC. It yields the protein CAIAGRAGETQYF.

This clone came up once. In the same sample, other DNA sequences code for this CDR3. CDR3 amino acids: CASSVGGRLNTEAFF. CDR3 DNA: TGTGCCAGCAGCGTAGGGGGCAGACTGAACACTGAAGCTTTCTTT. The chain has TRBV9 and TRBJ1-1; D may be TRBD1 (5 bases). Germline CDR1 is SGDLS and CDR2 is YYNGEE. The CDR3 totals 15 residues. The V and J ends lost 0 bases and 0 bases respectively, with 9 bases between them.

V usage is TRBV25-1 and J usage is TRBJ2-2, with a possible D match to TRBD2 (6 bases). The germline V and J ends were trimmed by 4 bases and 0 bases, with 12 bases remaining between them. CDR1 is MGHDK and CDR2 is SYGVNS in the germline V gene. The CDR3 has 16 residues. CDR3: CASSAEREANTGELFF. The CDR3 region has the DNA TGTGCCAGCAGTGCCGAGAGGGAGGCGAACACCGGGGAGCTGTTTTTT.

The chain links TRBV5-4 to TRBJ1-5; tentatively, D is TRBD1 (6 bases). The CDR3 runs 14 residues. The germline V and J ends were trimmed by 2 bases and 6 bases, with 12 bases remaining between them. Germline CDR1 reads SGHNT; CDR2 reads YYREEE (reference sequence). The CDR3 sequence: CASSLQGSSQPQHF. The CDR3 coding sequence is TGTGCCAGCAGCTTACAGGGTTCTTCTCAGCCCCAGCATTTT.

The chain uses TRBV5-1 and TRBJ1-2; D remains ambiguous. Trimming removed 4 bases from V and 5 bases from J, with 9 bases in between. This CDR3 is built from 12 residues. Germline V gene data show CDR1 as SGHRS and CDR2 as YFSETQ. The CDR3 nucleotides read TGCGCCAGCAGCGCGGCGCAATATGGCTACACCTTC. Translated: CASSAAQYGYTF.

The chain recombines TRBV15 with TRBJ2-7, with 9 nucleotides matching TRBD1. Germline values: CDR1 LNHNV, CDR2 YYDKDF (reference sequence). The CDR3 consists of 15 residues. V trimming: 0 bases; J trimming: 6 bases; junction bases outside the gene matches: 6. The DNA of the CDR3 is TGTGCCACCAGCAGAGATTGGACAGGGGAGGTCGAGCAGTACTTC. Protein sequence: CATSRDWTGEVEQYF. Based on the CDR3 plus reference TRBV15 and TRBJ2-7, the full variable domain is DAMVIQNPRYQVTQFGKPVTLSCSQTLNHNVMYWYQQKSSQAPKLLFHYYDKDFNNEADTPDNFQSRRPNTSFCFLDIRSPGLGDTAMYLCATSRDWTGEVEQYFGPGTRLTVT.

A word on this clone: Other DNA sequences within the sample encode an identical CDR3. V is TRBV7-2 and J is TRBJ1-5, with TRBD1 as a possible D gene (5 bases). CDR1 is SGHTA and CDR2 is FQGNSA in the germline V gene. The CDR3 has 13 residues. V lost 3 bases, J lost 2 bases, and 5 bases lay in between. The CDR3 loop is CASSFRGNQPQHF. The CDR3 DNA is TGTGCCAGCAGCTTCAGGGGCAATCAGCCCCAGCATTTT.

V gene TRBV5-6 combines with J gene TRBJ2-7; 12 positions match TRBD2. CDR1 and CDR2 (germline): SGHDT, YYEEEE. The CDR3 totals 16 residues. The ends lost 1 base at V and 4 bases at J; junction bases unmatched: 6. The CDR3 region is CASSLWASGRAYEQYF. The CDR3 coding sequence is TGTGCCAGCAGCTTGTGGGCTAGCGGGAGGGCGTACGAGCAGTACTTC.

CDR3: CSVEDPWTGSTDTQYF. The CDR3 DNA reads TGCAGCGTTGAAGACCCCTGGACAGGAAGCACAGATACGCAGTATTTT. The rearrangement uses TRBV29-1 and TRBJ2-3; TRBD1 matches at 7 bases. The CDR3 extends over 16 amino acids. The V gene end was trimmed by 0 bases and the J gene end by 0 bases; junction bases not matched to a gene: 6. Looked up from germline, CDR1 is SQVTM and CDR2 is ANQGSEA.